Below, 6 T cell receptor beta chains from the same sample are listed, as sequenced in a study of the immune and genomic landscape of osteosarcoma. TCRdb's table, derived via immunoSEQ multiplex PCR, lists solely in-frame clones and lacks some. The profile shows some 5,200 clones, 77% of them singletons. Osteosarcoma specimens were post-treatment primary, local recurrence and metastasis tumors from poor-prognosis patients. The sequencing sample was made of osteosarcoma tumor tissue from the lung. These receptors were collected from a human donor with osteosarcoma.

The CDR3 nucleotides are TGCGCCAGCAGCCTGACTGCCGAAGGGACCTACGAGCAGTACTTC. Its translation: CASSLTAEGTYEQYF. This chain joins TRBV5-1 and TRBJ2-7; D is uncertain. The V end was cut by 4 bases, the J end by 2 bases, with 16 bases between. CDR1 and CDR2 (germline): SGHRS, YFSETQ. The CDR3 is made up of 15 amino acids.

The chain has TRBV2 and TRBJ2-3; D unclear. With 6 bases removed from V and 2 bases from J, the gap between germline ends came to 12 bases. The V gene's germline CDR1 is SNHLY and CDR2 FYNNEI. CDR3 length: 14 residues. The CDR3 DNA reads as TGTGCCAGCAGCCCCGCCAGTGACACAGATACGCAGTATTTT. Translation: CASSPASDTDTQYF.

Details on this clone: Within the sample, other DNA sequences also encode this same CDR3. This chain uses TRBV4-1 with TRBJ2-1; D is uncertain. The ends were cut back, 1 base at V and 6 bases at J, with 7 bases in the middle. In germline, CDR1 is MGHRA, CDR2 YSYEKL. The CDR3 spans 13 residues. CDR3 bases: TGCGCCAGCAGCCAAGGCAACTCCAATGAGCAGTTCTTC. The encoded protein is CASSQGNSNEQFF.

The rearrangement joins TRBV14 to TRBJ2-1; 7 bases are shared with TRBD2. CDR1 is SGHDN and CDR2 is FVKESK in the germline V gene. CDR3 size: 14 residues. V gave up 5 bases and J gave up 10 bases; unmatched junction bases: 11. CDR3 DNA: TGTGCCAGCAGCTTCTGGGCGGGAGTCGGCGAGCAGTTCTTC. This gives the protein CASSFWAGVGEQFF.

This clone was found a few times. DNA of the CDR3: TGCGCCAGCAGCCCCGGGACAGGGGGCTACGAGCAGTACTTC. It codes for CASSPGTGGYEQYF. V gene TRBV4-3 combines with J gene TRBJ2-7; TRBD1 matches 11 bases. Trimming took 4 bases from V and 3 from J; bases not matched to a gene: 2. CDR3 length: 14 amino acids. The germline V gene encodes CDR1 LGHNA and CDR2 YSLEER.

The chain recombines TRBV27 with TRBJ2-2; the match to TRBD2 covers 12 bases. V lost 5 bases, J lost 5 bases, and 6 bases stayed unmatched. Germline CDR1 reads MNHEY; CDR2 reads SMNVEV (reference sequence). The CDR3 contains 16 residues. The CDR3 DNA is TGTGCCAGCAGTCTCCTAGCGGGAGGGCCAACCGGGGAGCTGTTTTTT. This sequence encodes CASSLLAGGPTGELFF.